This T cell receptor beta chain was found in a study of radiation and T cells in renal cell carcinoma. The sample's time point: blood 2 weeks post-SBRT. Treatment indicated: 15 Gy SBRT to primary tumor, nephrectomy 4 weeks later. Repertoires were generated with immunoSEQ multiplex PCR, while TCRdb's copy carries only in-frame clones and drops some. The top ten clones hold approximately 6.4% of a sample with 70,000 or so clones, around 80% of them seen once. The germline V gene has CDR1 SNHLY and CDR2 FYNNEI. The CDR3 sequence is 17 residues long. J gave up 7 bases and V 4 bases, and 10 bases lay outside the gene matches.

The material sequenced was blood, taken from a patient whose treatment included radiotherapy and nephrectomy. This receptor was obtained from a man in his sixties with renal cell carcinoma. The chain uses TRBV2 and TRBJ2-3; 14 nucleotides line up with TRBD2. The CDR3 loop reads CASSGGTSGSGSYTQYF. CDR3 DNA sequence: TGTGCCAGCAGTGGAGGGACTAGCGGGAGTGGGTCGTATACGCAGTATTTT.